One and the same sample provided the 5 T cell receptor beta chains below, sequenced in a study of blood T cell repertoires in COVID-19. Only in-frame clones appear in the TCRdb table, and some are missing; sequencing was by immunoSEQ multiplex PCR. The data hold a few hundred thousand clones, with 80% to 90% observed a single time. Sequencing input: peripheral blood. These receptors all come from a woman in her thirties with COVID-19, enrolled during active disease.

This chain's CDR3 is CASSLGFAGAVQFF. The CDR3 bases are TGTGCCAGCAGCTTGGGGTTTGCGGGGGCCGTGCAGTTCTTC. The rearrangement links TRBV5-4 to TRBJ2-1; perhaps TRBD2 as D (7 bases). V lost 0 bases and J 12 bases, leaving 16 bases between the germline ends. The germline V gene has CDR1 SGHNT and CDR2 YYREEE (reference sequence). The CDR3 contains 14 residues.

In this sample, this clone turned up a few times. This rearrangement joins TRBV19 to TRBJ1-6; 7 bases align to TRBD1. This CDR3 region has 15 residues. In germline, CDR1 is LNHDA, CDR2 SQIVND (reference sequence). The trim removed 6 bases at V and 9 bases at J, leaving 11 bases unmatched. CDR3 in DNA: TGTGCCAGTAGCCGTGACAGGGTTGGAGTTTCACCCCTCCACTTT. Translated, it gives CASSRDRVGVSPLHF.

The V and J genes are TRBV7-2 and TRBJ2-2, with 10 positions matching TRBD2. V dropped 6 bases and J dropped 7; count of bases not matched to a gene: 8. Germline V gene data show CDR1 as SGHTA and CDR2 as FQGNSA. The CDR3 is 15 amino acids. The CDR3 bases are TGTGCCAGCAGGGCCAGCGGGAGGGCCGTCGGGGAGCTGTTTTTT. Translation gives CASRASGRAVGELFF.

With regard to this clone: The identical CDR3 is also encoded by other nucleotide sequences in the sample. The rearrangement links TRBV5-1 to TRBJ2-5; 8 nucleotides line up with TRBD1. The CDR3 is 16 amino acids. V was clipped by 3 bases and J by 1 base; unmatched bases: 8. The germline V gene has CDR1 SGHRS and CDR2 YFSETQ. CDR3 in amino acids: CASSSGQGESQETQYF. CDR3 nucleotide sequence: TGCGCCAGCAGCTCCGGACAGGGAGAATCCCAAGAGACCCAGTACTTC.

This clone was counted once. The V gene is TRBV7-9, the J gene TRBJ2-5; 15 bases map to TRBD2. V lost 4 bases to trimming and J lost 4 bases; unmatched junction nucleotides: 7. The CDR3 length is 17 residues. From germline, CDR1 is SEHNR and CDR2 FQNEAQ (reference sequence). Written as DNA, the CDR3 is TGTGCCAGCAGCTCCGGACTAGCGGGAGGGCGGGGAGAGACCCAGTACTTC. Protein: CASSSGLAGGRGETQYF.